The rows below give T cell receptor beta chains drawn from one sample of a study of T cells after yellow fever vaccination. One entry per CDR3 protein results from TCRdb running MiXCR on the 5' RACE reads. The repertoire holds 500,000 to 700,000 distinct CDR3 sequences, with less than 20% as singletons. This specimen was PBMCs, taken 15 days after the yellow fever booster vaccination. The origin of the receptors is a man under 40 who received the YFV17D yellow fever vaccine. The CDR3 runs from the conserved cysteine through the conserved F or W. D genes are given only for firm matches. The size field is filled for only some rows; it gives once, few, many or a size class.

J gene	D gene	V gene	clone size	CDR3 protein	CDR3 DNA
TRBJ2-3	-	TRBV12-3/TRBV12-4	few	CASTPDSGIVDTQYF	TGTGCCAGCACCCCGGATTCAGGGATTGTGGATACGCAGTATTTT
TRBJ2-7	-	TRBV7-2	few	CASSLVFGEQYF	TGTGCCAGCAGCTTAGTGTTTGGGGAGCAGTACTTC
TRBJ2-2	-	TRBV20-1	-	CSASRQGMYTGELFF	TGCAGTGCTAGTAGGCAGGGAATGTACACCGGGGAGCTGTTTTTT
TRBJ2-5	-	TRBV20-1	-	CSANLSAGRQETQYF	TGCAGTGCTAATTTGAGTGCCGGACGCCAAGAGACCCAGTACTTC
TRBJ2-2	-	TRBV24-1	-	CATSDPARNTGELFF	TGTGCCACCAGTGATCCGGCCCGAAACACCGGGGAGCTGTTTTTT
TRBJ2-4	-	TRBV5-1	few	CASSLDPAGNIQYF	TGCGCCAGCAGCTTGGATCCGGCCGGAAACATTCAGTACTTC
TRBJ2-7	-	TRBV7-2	-	CASRDRLRGTYEQYF	TGTGCCAGCAGGGACCGATTAAGGGGAACCTACGAGCAGTACTTC
TRBJ2-5	-	TRBV5-4	-	CASSPCGEQPQETQYF	TGTGCCAGCAGCCCGTGCGGGGAGCAGCCCCAAGAGACCCAGTACTTC
TRBJ2-1	TRBD1	TRBV7-2	few	CASSLGGPGGLNEQFF	TGTGCCAGCAGCTTAGGAGGCCCAGGGGGCCTGAATGAGCAGTTCTTC
TRBJ1-1	-	TRBV12-3/TRBV12-4	few	CASSQTEGAPEAFF	TGTGCCAGCAGCCAGACCGAAGGGGCCCCTGAAGCTTTCTTT
TRBJ2-7	TRBD2	TRBV7-9	few	CASSPGKPGLVHEQYF	TGTGCCAGCAGCCCCGGGAAACCGGGACTAGTCCACGAGCAGTACTTC
TRBJ1-1	TRBD1	TRBV7-2	few	CASSLGGQGTEAFF	TGTGCCAGCAGCTTAGGGGGACAGGGCACTGAAGCTTTCTTT
TRBJ2-7	TRBD1	TRBV5-1	few	CASSFTGGLAEQYF	TGCGCCAGCAGCTTCACAGGGGGCTTGGCCGAGCAGTACTTC
TRBJ2-1	TRBD2	TRBV7-6	-	CASSLSSGRVGNEQFF	TGTGCCAGCAGCTTAAGTAGCGGGAGGGTCGGCAATGAGCAGTTCTTC
TRBJ2-7	-	TRBV7-2	-	CASSLGPPEGFYEQYF	TGTGCCAGCAGCTTGGGACCCCCCGAGGGGTTCTACGAGCAGTACTTC
TRBJ1-6	TRBD1	TRBV20-1	few	CSARELDRGTYNSPLHF	TGCAGTGCTAGAGAATTGGACAGGGGGACCTATAATTCACCCCTCCACTTT
TRBJ2-1	TRBD2	TRBV11-1	few	CASSSITSGLAGDNEQFF	TGTGCCAGCAGCTCAATAACCTCGGGACTAGCGGGAGACAATGAGCAGTTCTTC
TRBJ1-1	-	TRBV7-2	-	CASSLDRAWNTEAFF	TGTGCCAGCAGCTTAGACCGGGCGTGGAACACTGAAGCTTTCTTT
TRBJ2-7	-	TRBV30	-	CAWRHRRSNPYEQYF	TGTGCCTGGAGGCACCGGAGGAGTAACCCCTACGAGCAGTACTTC
TRBJ2-2	-	TRBV12-3/TRBV12-4	many	CASSFGGDTGELFF	TGTGCCAGCTCCTTCGGAGGCGACACCGGGGAGCTGTTTTTT
TRBJ2-5	-	TRBV7-9	-	CASRKTDVQYQETQYF	TGTGCCAGCAGGAAGACAGATGTTCAGTACCAAGAGACCCAGTACTTC
TRBJ2-7	-	TRBV5-5	many	CASSFTDAGEQYF	TGTGCCAGCAGCTTCACAGATGCCGGCGAGCAGTACTTC
TRBJ2-1	-	TRBV10-3	-	CAISESLGANWNEQFF	TGTGCCATCAGTGAGTCCCTTGGCGCTAATTGGAATGAGCAGTTCTTC
TRBJ2-7	-	TRBV7-2	-	CASSPQSPEQYF	TGTGCCAGCAGCCCCCAGTCGCCCGAGCAGTACTTC
TRBJ2-3	-	TRBV5-1	few	CASSHRISTDTQYF	TGCGCCAGCAGCCACCGGATTAGCACAGATACGCAGTATTTT
TRBJ1-1	-	TRBV7-9	-	CASSTTGLALGAFF	TGTGCCAGCAGCACAACAGGGTTGGCATTGGGGGCTTTCTTT
TRBJ2-1	TRBD2	TRBV6-1	-	CASTPRGGNEQFF	TGTGCCAGCACCCCCCGGGGGGGGAATGAGCAGTTCTTC
TRBJ2-2	-	TRBV27	-	CASTSMGVGDTGELFF	TGTGCCAGCACATCTATGGGCGTGGGGGACACCGGGGAGCTGTTTTTT
TRBJ1-2	-	TRBV5-1	few	CASSRTQDLSYGYTF	TGCGCCAGCAGCCGAACCCAGGATCTTTCCTATGGCTACACCTTC
TRBJ2-3	-	TRBV7-2	-	CASSLRVGSPDTQYF	TGTGCCAGCAGCTTAAGGGTCGGGAGCCCAGATACGCAGTATTTT
TRBJ2-3	TRBD2	TRBV7-2	few	CASSLAGLAGGTTDTQYF	TGTGCCAGCAGCTTAGCAGGCCTAGCGGGAGGCACCACAGATACGCAGTATTTT
TRBJ2-1	-	TRBV12-3/TRBV12-4	few	CASSYPNINEQFF	TGTGCCAGCAGTTACCCCAACATAAATGAGCAGTTCTTC
TRBJ2-5	TRBD2	TRBV2	once	CAISRTDLAGVLETQYF	TGTGCCATATCGCGGACGGATTTAGCGGGAGTCTTGGAGACCCAGTACTTC
TRBJ2-5	-	TRBV20-1	-	CSARVSNQETQYF	TGCAGTGCAAGGGTGTCTAACCAAGAGACCCAGTACTTC
TRBJ2-5	TRBD2	TRBV14	few	CASSQDPAGAETQYF	TGTGCCAGCAGCCAAGATCCAGCGGGAGCAGAGACCCAGTACTTC
TRBJ1-5	-	TRBV29-1	-	CSVSGVSNDQPQHF	TGCAGCGTTTCAGGGGTATCAAACGATCAGCCCCAGCATTTT
TRBJ2-1	-	TRBV10-3	-	CAISEVRTRIYNEQFF	TGTGCCATCAGTGAGGTTAGGACAAGGATCTACAATGAGCAGTTCTTC
TRBJ2-1	TRBD1	TRBV7-6	-	CASSRGQNSNEQFF	TGTGCCAGCAGCCGGGGACAGAATAGCAATGAGCAGTTCTTC
TRBJ2-1	-	TRBV20-1	few	CSASLAEAIHNEQFF	TGCAGTGCTAGCTTAGCGGAGGCAATTCACAATGAGCAGTTCTTC
TRBJ2-5	-	TRBV20-1	-	CSARPGYETQYF	TGCAGTGCGAGACCAGGCTACGAGACCCAGTACTTC
TRBJ2-1	-	TRBV5-1	few	CASSLGEWINEQFF	TGCGCCAGCAGCTTGGGGGAGTGGATCAATGAGCAGTTCTTC
TRBJ2-7	TRBD2	TRBV20-1	-	CSARKAREDTYEQYF	TGCAGTGCTCGAAAGGCCCGGGAGGATACCTACGAGCAGTACTTC